This entry features one T cell receptor beta chain sequence. The sample comes from a study of shared clonotypes between healthy human individuals. Healthy HIV-negative adults with no recent acute infections or vaccinations were recruited as donors. Deep was the level used in running the assay. Measured with immunoSEQ multiplex PCR; TCRdb has only the in-frame clones, and not every one. The sample consists of roughly 1,600,000 clones, approximately 98.5% of them appearing once. This CDR3 contains 11 residues. Looked up from germline, CDR1 is DFQATT and CDR2 is SNEGSKA (reference sequence). V shed 6 bases and J shed 9 bases, with 12 bases lying between them.

This TCR was recovered from a man aged 25 to 45 in good health. The rearrangement links TRBV20-1 to TRBJ2-1; perhaps D is TRBD1 or TRBD2 (5 bases each). What was sequenced was naive CD4+ T cells sorted from blood. Subset indicated: CD45RA+ positively selected. DNA for the CDR3: TGCAGTGCAAAGGGACCGAGTGAGCAGTTCTTC. This gives the protein CSAKGPSEQFF.